This T cell receptor (beta chain) originates from a study of T cells in Graves' hyperthyroidism and ophthalmopathy. V dropped 4 bases and J dropped 4; count of bases not matched to a gene: 10. The germline V gene encodes CDR1 DFQATT and CDR2 SNEGSKA (reference sequence). The CDR3 is 16 amino acids. The CDR3 regions of TCR beta were amplified from RNA transcripts. An initial round of RT-PCR targeting the TCR CDR3 relied on the HTBI primer set. TCRdb reanalysed the multiplex PCR reads using MiXCR and keeps one entry per CDR3 protein. Of roughly 750,000 distinct CDR3 sequences listed, roughly 15% are singletons. Calling Graves' hyperthyroidism stable meant ophthalmopathy did not progress within 18 months. Patients were aged 18 to 65, had disease duration under 2 months, and had newly diagnosed hyperthyroidism. Clinical symptoms, serum thyroxine, TRAb, thyroid ultrasound and orbital computed tomography established diagnosis. Source material for PBMCs was more than 9.5 ml fresh peripheral blood.

The chain joins TRBV20-1 to TRBJ2-2; TRBD2 matches at 9 bases. This TCR derives from a man aged 18 to 30 with Graves' hyperthyroidism. The sample comprised blood. CDR3 sequence (DNA): TGCAGTGCTACCCAACTAGCGGGCCCCACCACCGGGGAGCTGTTTTTT. It encodes CSATQLAGPTTGELFF.